The clone carrying this T cell receptor (beta chain) was observed a handful of times. Its antigen remains unidentified. The source of the sample is a study of response to subunit inactivated influenza vaccine. Overall study findings and caveats: Few new T cells, the authors suggested, are recruited by each seasonal influenza vaccination.

The V and J ends lost 0 bases and 4 bases, in that order; junction bases with no gene match: 4. Germline V lookup: CDR1 SGHKS, CDR2 YYEKEE (reference sequence). This CDR3 region has 15 residues. Using its own MiXCR run on the RT-PCR reads, TCRdb lists one record per CDR3 protein. Among 450,000 to 600,000 distinct CDR3 sequences, 15% to 20% were seen once, and the ten largest hold 3%. V usage is TRBV5-5 and J usage is TRBJ2-1, with 7 positions matching TRBD2. This TCR was recovered from a man in his fifties or sixties who received an inactivated influenza vaccine. The sample in question was CD4+ T cells sorted from PBMCs, obtained roughly 24 months after vaccination. The CDR3 region is CASSLAAGYYNEQFF. The DNA for the CDR3 is TGTGCCAGCAGCTTGGCAGCGGGGTATTACAATGAGCAGTTCTTC.